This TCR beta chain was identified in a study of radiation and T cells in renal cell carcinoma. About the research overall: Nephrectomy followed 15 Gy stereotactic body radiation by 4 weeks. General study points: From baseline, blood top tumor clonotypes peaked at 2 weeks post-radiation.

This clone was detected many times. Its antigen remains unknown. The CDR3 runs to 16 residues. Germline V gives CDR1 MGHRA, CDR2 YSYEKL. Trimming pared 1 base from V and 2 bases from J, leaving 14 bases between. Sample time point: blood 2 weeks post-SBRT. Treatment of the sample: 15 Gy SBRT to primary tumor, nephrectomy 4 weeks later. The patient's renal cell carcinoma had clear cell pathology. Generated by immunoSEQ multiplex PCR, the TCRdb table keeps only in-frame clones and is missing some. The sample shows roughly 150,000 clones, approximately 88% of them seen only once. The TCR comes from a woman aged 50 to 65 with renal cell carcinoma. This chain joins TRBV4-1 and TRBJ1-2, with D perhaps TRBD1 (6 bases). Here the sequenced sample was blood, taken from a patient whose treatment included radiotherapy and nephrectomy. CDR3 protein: CASSQGPGQENYGYTF. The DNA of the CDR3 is TGCGCCAGCAGCCAAGGACCGGGACAAGAAAACTATGGCTACACCTTC.